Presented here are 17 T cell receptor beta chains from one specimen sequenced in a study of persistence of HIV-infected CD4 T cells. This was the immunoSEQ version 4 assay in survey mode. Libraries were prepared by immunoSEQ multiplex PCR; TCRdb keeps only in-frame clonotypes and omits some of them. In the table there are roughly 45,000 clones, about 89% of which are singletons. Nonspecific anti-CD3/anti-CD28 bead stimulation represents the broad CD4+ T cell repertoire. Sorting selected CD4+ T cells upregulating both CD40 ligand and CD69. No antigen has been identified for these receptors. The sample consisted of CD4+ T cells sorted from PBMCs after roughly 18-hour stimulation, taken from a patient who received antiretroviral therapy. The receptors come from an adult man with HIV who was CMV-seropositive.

The CDR3, as DNA: TGTGCCAGCAGCCTTGACTCGGCTAGCGGGGGGGCCACAGATACGCAGTATTTT. Translation: CASSLDSASGGATDTQYF. V gene TRBV4-2 combines with J gene TRBJ2-3, with 12 bases identical to TRBD2. Germline V lookup: CDR1 LGHNA, CDR2 YNFKEQ. CDR3 length: 18 amino acids. Losses at the gene ends were 4 bases for V and 2 bases for J; bases not matched to a gene: 10.

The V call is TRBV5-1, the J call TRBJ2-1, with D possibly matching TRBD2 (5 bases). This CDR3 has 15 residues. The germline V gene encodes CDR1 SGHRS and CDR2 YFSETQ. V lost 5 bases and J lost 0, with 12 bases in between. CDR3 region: CASRPLGSSYNEQFF. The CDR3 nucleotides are TGCGCCAGCAGGCCCTTGGGGAGCTCCTACAATGAGCAGTTCTTC.

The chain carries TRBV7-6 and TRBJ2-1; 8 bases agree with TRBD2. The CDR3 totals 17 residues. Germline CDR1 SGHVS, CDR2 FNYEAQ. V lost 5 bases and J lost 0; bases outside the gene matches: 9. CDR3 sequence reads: CASSPEVAGYSYNEQFF. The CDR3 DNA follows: TGTGCCAGCAGCCCGGAGGTAGCGGGGTACTCCTACAATGAGCAGTTCTTC.

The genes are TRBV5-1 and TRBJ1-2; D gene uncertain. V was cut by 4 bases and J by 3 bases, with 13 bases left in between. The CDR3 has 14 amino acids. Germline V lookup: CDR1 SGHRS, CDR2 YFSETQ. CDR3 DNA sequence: TGCGCCAGCAGCAAGCTGGCGGAAGACTATGGCTACACCTTC. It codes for CASSKLAEDYGYTF.

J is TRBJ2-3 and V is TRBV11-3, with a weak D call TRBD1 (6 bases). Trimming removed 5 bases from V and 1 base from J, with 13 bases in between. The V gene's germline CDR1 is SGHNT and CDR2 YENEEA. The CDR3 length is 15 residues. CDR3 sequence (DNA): TGTGCCAGCAGCCCGGACAGACTACGCACAGATACGCAGTATTTT. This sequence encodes CASSPDRLRTDTQYF. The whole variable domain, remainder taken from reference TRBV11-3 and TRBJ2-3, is EAGVVQSPRYKIIEKKQPVAFWCNPISGHNTLYWYLQNLGQGPELLIRYENEEAVDDSQLPKDRFSAERLKGVDSTLKIQPAELGDSAVYLCASSPDRLRTDTQYFGPGTRLTVL.

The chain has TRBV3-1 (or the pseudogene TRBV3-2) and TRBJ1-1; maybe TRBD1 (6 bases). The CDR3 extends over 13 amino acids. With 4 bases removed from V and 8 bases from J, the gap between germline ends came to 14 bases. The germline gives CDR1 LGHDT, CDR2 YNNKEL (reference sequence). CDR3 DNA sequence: TGTGCCAGCAGCCCCGGCGGAAGGGGGGAAGCTTTCTTT. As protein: CASSPGGRGEAFF.

CDR3 coding DNA: TGTGCCTGGAACCCGGGACAGGGGGGCAATGAGCAGTTCTTC. Amino acid sequence: CAWNPGQGGNEQFF. The chain couples TRBV30 to TRBJ2-1; 11 positions agree with TRBD1. The V gene end was trimmed by 4 bases and the J gene end by 6 bases; junction bases not matched to a gene: 5. The CDR3 has 14 amino acids. CDR1 and CDR2 from the germline V gene are GTSNPN and SVGIG (reference sequence).

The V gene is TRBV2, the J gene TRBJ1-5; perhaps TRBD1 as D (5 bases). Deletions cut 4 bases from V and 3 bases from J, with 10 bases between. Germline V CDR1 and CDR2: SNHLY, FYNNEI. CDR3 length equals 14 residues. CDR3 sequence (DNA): TGTGCCAGCAGTGGGGGACGGAACAATCAGCCCCAGCATTTT. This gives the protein CASSGGRNNQPQHF.

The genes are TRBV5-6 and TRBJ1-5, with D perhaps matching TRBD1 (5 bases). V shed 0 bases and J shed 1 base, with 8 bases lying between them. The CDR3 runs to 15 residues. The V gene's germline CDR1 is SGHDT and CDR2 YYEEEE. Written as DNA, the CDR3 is TGTGCCAGCAGCTTGGAAGGGGCAAGCAATCAGCCCCAGCATTTT. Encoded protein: CASSLEGASNQPQHF.

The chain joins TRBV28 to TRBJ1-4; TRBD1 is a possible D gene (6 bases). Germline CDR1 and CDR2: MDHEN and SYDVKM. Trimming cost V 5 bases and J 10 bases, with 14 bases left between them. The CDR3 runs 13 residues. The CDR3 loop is CASSTRDTGKLFF. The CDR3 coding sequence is TGTGCCAGCAGTACTCGGGACACAGGAAAACTGTTTTTT.

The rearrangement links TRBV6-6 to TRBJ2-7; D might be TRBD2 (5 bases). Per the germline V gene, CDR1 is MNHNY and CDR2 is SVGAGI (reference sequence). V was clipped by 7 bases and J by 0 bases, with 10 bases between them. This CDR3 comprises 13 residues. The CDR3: CASNDGNSYEQYF. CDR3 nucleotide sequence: TGTGCCAGCAATGACGGGAACTCCTACGAGCAGTACTTC.

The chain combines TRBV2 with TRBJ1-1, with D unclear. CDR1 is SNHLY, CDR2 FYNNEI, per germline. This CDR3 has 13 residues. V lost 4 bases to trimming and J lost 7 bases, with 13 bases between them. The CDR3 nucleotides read TGTGCCAGCAGTGGTCAGGATGAGGGTGAAGCTTTCTTT. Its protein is CASSGQDEGEAFF.

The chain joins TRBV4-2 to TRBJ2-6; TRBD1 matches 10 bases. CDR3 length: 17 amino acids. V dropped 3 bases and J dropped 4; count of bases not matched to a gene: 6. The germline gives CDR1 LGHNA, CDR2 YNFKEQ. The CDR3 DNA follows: TGTGCCAGCAGCCATCCGGACAGGGGGACAGGGGCCAACGTCCTGACTTTC. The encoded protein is CASSHPDRGTGANVLTF.

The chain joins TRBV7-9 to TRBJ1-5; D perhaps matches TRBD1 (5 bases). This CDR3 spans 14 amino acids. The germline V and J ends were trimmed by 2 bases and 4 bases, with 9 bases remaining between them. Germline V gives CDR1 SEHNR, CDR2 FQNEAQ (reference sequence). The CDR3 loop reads CASSLTAGNQPQHF. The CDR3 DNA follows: TGTGCCAGCAGCTTAACGGCAGGGAATCAGCCCCAGCATTTT.

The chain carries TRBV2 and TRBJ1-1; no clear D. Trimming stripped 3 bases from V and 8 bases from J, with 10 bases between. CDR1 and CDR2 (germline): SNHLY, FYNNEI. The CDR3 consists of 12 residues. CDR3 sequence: CASSDFVGEAFF. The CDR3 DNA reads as TGTGCCAGCAGTGATTTTGTTGGGGAAGCTTTCTTT.

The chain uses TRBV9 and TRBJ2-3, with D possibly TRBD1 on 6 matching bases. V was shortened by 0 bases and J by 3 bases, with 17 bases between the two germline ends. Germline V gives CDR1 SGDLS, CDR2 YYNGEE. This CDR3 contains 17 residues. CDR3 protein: CASSVVGVQGRTDTQYF. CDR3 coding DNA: TGTGCCAGCAGCGTAGTAGGTGTACAGGGTAGAACAGATACGCAGTATTTT. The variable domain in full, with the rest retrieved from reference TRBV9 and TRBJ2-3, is DSGVTQTPKHLITATGQRVTLRCSPRSGDLSVYWYQQSLDQGLQFLIQYYNGEERAKGNILERFSAQQFPDLHSELNLSSLELGDSALYFCASSVVGVQGRTDTQYFGPGTRLTVL.

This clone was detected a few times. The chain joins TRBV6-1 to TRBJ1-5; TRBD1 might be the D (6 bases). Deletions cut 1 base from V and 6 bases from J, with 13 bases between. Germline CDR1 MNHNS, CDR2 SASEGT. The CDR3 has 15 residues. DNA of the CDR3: TGTGCCAGCAGTGAAGTGGGGGGCGGGGTTCAGCCCCAGCATTTT. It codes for CASSEVGGGVQPQHF.